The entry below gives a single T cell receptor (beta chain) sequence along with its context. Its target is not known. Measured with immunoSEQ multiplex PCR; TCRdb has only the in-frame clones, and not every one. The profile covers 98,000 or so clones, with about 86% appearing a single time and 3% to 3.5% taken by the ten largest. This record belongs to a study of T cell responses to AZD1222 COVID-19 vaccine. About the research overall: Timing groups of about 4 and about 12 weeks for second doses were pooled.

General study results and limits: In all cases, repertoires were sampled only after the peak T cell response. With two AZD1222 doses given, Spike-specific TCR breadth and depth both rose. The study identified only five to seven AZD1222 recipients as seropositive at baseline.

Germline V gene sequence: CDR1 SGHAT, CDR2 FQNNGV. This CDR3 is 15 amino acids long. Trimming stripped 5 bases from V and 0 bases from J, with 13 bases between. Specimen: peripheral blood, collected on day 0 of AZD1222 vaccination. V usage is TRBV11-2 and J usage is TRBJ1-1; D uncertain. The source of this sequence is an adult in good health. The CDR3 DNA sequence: TGTGCCAGCAGCCCTCCGGGAGCGATGAACACTGAAGCTTTCTTT. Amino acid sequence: CASSPPGAMNTEAFF. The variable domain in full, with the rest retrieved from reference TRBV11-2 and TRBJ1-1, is EAGVAQSPRYKIIEKRQSVAFWCNPISGHATLYWYQQILGQGPKLLIQFQNNGVVDDSQLPKDRFSAERLKGVDSTLKIQPAKLEDSAVYLCASSPPGAMNTEAFFGQGTRLTVV.